One sample yielded the 22 T cell receptor beta chains listed below, sequenced in a study of early T cells in non-severe SARS-CoV-2 infection (dated by TCRdb to the early 2020s). The method behind the library was 5' RACE. Sequencing instrument: NextSeq 500. TCRdb passed the public sequencing reads through fastp at Q25 and MiXCR, retaining productive beta sequences. When rows share a CDR3 protein, they turn into one entry using the most common DNA and genes. The sample contains around 60,000 distinct CDR3 sequences, over 9% of them found a single time. Roughly 3% of the sample is held by the ten biggest clonotypes. The material sequenced was whole blood, taken at baseline. Receptors were obtained from an adult who was a healthcare worker with PCR-confirmed SARS-CoV-2 infection or an uninfected control (not recorded which).

V is TRBV7-9 and J is TRBJ2-7; no firm D call. With 1 base removed from V and 4 bases from J, the gap between germline ends came to 8 bases. Per germline, CDR1 SEHNR and CDR2 FQNEAQ (reference sequence). The CDR3 loop spans 13 amino acids. CDR3 sequence reads: CASSLEYPYEQYF. CDR3 coding DNA: TGTGCCAGCAGCTTAGAGTACCCTTACGAGCAGTACTTC.

This sequence joins TRBV2 and TRBJ2-1, with a tentative D call TRBD1 (6 bases). The V gene lost 6 bases and the J gene lost 2 bases, with 8 bases spanning the gap. The CDR3 loop spans 13 amino acids. Germline-derived CDR1 and CDR2 are SNHLY and FYNNEI. CDR3 DNA sequence: TGTGCCAGCAGGGACAGAACCTACAATGAGCAGTTCTTC. It codes for CASRDRTYNEQFF.

This clonotype occurred a few times. A read error may produce the germline difference seen at one junction end. This sequence joins TRBV7-7 and TRBJ2-1; 8 bases are shared with TRBD2. The CDR3 spans 15 residues. CDR1 and CDR2 from the germline V gene are SSHAT and FNYEAQ (reference sequence). CDR3 residues: CASSLGTSGINEQFF. CDR3 bases: TGTGCTAGCAGCTTGGGGACTAGTGGGATCAATGAGCAGTTCTTC.

The chain carries TRBV12-3 or TRBV12-4 and TRBJ1-2, with a possible D match to TRBD1 (5 bases). There are 14 residues in the CDR3. Trimming left V 0 bases short and J 8 bases short, with 13 bases between. DNA of the CDR3: TGTGCCAGCAGTTTAGCGCCCGGGGCTGGAGGCTACACCTTC. This encodes CASSLAPGAGGYTF.

This clonotype was counted at least ten times. The gene calls are TRBV7-6 and TRBJ2-7; TRBD2 agrees at 9 bases. The CDR3 has 14 amino acids. Germline loops: CDR1 SGHVS, CDR2 FNYEAQ. Germline trimming cut 5 bases from V and 5 bases from J; bases unmatched to any gene: 7. The CDR3 DNA follows: TGTGCCAGCAGCCTTAGCGGGGGTCCAGACGAGCAGTACTTC. Its translation is CASSLSGGPDEQYF. Full variable domain (remainder filled in from reference TRBV7-6 and TRBJ2-7): GAGVSQSPRYKVTKRGQDVALRCDPISGHVSLYWYRQALGQGPEFLTYFNYEAQQDKSGLPNDRFSAERPEGSISTLTIQRTEQRDSAMYRCASSLSGGPDEQYFGPGTRLTVT.

This clonotype was seen only a few times. V usage is TRBV27 and J usage is TRBJ2-3; D unresolved. This CDR3 contains 12 residues. Trimming removed 7 bases at V and 2 bases at J, with 7 bases between. Looked up from germline, CDR1 is MNHEY and CDR2 is SMNVEV (reference sequence). The chain's CDR3 is CASNDHTDTQYF. CDR3 in DNA: TGTGCCAGCAATGACCACACAGATACGCAGTATTTT.

The V call is TRBV5-6, the J call TRBJ2-7; weak D call: TRBD2 (5 bases). The germline V and J ends were trimmed by 4 bases and 2 bases, with 22 bases remaining between them. The CDR3 covers 17 residues. The germline gives CDR1 SGHDT, CDR2 YYEEEE. CDR3 sequence reads: CASSPHPLGVSAYEQYF. DNA of the CDR3: TGTGCCAGCAGCCCCCACCCACTCGGGGTAAGTGCCTACGAGCAGTACTTC.

This clonotype was picked up many times. The V and J genes are TRBV6-6 and TRBJ1-1; unclear D gene. V was clipped by 7 bases and J by 0 bases, with 9 bases between them. The CDR3 sequence is 13 residues long. Germline V gene data show CDR1 as MNHNY and CDR2 as SVGAGI (reference sequence). The CDR3 reads CASTLGMNTEAFF. In nucleotides, the CDR3 is TGTGCCAGCACTCTGGGGATGAACACTGAAGCTTTCTTT.

This clonotype occurred a few times. Mismatch with germline at one junction end may stem from a read error. This chain uses TRBV28 with TRBJ2-7, with D possibly TRBD2 on 5 matching bases. Germline-derived CDR1 and CDR2 are MDHEN and SYDVKM. This CDR3 contains 13 residues. Written as DNA, the CDR3 is TGTGCCAGCAGTTCCGACTACCTCAACACTCATGAATTC. Encoded protein: CASSSDYLNTHEF.

The chain combines TRBV11-2 with TRBJ2-1, with TRBD2 matching over 8 bases. V shed 3 bases, J shed 3 bases, and the junction held 10 bases outside the gene matches. The CDR3 is 17 residues long. Germline CDR1 and CDR2: SGHAT and FQNNGV. CDR3 sequence reads: CASSLAPRLAGYNEQFF. In DNA, the CDR3 is TGTGCCAGCAGCTTGGCTCCGCGGCTAGCGGGCTACAATGAGCAGTTCTTC.

The V gene is TRBV13, the J gene TRBJ1-5; no reliable D call. Germline V gene lookup returns CDR1 PRHDT and CDR2 FYEKMQ (reference sequence). This CDR3 has 13 amino acids. V was shortened by 2 bases and J by 9 bases, with 11 bases between the two germline ends. In DNA form, the CDR3 reads TGTGCCAGCAGCTTACAAGGAGGTCCGCCCCAGCATTTT. Its protein product is CASSLQGGPPQHF.

This clonotype showed up many times. The chain has TRBV19 and TRBJ1-5; no clear D. This CDR3 region has 15 residues. Trimming shortened V by 3 bases and J by 8 bases, and 17 bases separated the two germline ends. Germline assignment: CDR1 LNHDA and CDR2 SQIVND (reference sequence). The CDR3 reads CASSIKRGQGEPQHF. In nucleotides, the CDR3 is TGTGCCAGTAGTATCAAGCGGGGTCAAGGTGAGCCCCAGCATTTT.

This clonotype was picked up a small number of times. The J gene is TRBJ2-1, the V gene TRBV20-1; D is perhaps TRBD2 (6 bases). From germline, CDR1 is DFQATT and CDR2 SNEGSKA (reference sequence). The CDR3 is 14 amino acids. Trimming left V 3 bases short and J 5 bases short, with 14 bases between. DNA for the CDR3: TGCAGTGCTAGTCCGGGACTGGACCACAATGAGCAGTTCTTC. It is translated as CSASPGLDHNEQFF.

The V call is TRBV12-3 or TRBV12-4, the J call TRBJ2-3, with D maybe TRBD1 (5 bases). CDR3 length: 16 residues. Between the trimmed V and J ends, which lost 7 bases and 0 bases, there was a span of 17 bases. CDR3 sequence (DNA): TGTGCCAGCACAACCCCACTCGGACACAGCACAGATACGCAGTATTTT. It specifies CASTTPLGHSTDTQYF.

This clonotype was recorded a few times. The chain is built from TRBV11-3 and TRBJ2-2; D is uncertain. This CDR3 has 15 residues. Between the trimmed V and J ends, which lost 4 bases and 5 bases, there was a span of 14 bases. Germline CDR1 reads SGHNT; CDR2 reads YENEEA. The CDR3 region is CASSSRATGTGELFF. CDR3 DNA: TGTGCCAGCAGCTCGCGCGCCACGGGTACCGGGGAGCTGTTTTTT.

This sequence joins TRBV6-2 or TRBV6-3 and TRBJ2-7, with 7 nucleotides matching TRBD1. The CDR3 has 13 residues. With 7 bases clipped from V and 1 base from J, the junction kept 4 bases outside the gene matches. Germline CDR1 MNHEY, CDR2 SVGEGT. CDR3 region: CASIRDSSYEQYF. The CDR3 nucleotides are TGTGCCAGCATACGGGACAGTTCCTACGAGCAGTACTTC.

The chain uses TRBV30 and TRBJ1-2; tentatively, D is TRBD1 (5 bases). Germline V gene lookup returns CDR1 GTSNPN and CDR2 SVGIG (reference sequence). Trimming pared 3 bases from V and 5 bases from J, leaving 13 bases between. This CDR3 comprises 13 residues. CDR3 nucleotide sequence: TGTGCCTGGAGGGTCGGGACGGAGTATGGCTACACCTTC. Translated, it gives CAWRVGTEYGYTF.

V is TRBV13 and J is TRBJ2-3; perhaps TRBD1 as D (5 bases). This CDR3 is built from 14 residues. Trimming took off 8 bases at V and 4 bases at J, with 16 bases between the two ends. The V gene's germline CDR1 is PRHDT and CDR2 FYEKMQ (reference sequence). CDR3 amino acids: CASAQSGRADTQYF. Here the CDR3 DNA reads TGTGCCAGCGCCCAATCAGGGCGAGCAGATACGCAGTATTTT.

This clonotype was counted a few times. The rearrangement joins TRBV14 to TRBJ2-2; D not certain. Germline V gene data show CDR1 as SGHDN and CDR2 as FVKESK. This CDR3 contains 14 residues. Trimming left V 1 base short and J 3 bases short, with 6 bases between. CDR3 sequence: CASSQVRYTGELFF. CDR3 sequence (DNA): TGTGCCAGCAGCCAAGTTAGATACACCGGGGAGCTGTTTTTT. Supplemented by reference TRBV14 and TRBJ2-2, the full variable domain reads EAGVTQFPSHSVIEKGQTVTLRCDPISGHDNLYWYRRVMGKEIKFLLHFVKESKQDESGMPNNRFLAERTGGTYSTLKVQPAELEDSGVYFCASSQVRYTGELFFGEGSRLTVL.

This clonotype occurred many times. The rearrangement joins TRBV7-9 to TRBJ1-5; D gene uncertain. Germline V gene data show CDR1 as SEHNR and CDR2 as FQNEAQ (reference sequence). The CDR3 contains 14 residues. V lost 1 base and J 5 bases, leaving 9 bases between the germline ends. The CDR3 region is CASSLVGNDQPQHF. In DNA, the CDR3 is TGTGCCAGCAGCTTAGTCGGGAATGATCAGCCCCAGCATTTT.

On this clonotype: At one of its ends the junction is not consistent with the germline gene, which may arise from a read error. The CDR3 DNA reads TGCGCCAGCTCTGAAAGGGGGGACAGGGAAGAGACCCAGTACTTC. This codes for CASSERGDREETQYF. The V and J genes are TRBV27 and TRBJ2-5, with 9 bases that match TRBD1. CDR3 size: 15 residues. Per germline, CDR1 MNHEY and CDR2 SMNVEV (reference sequence).

This clonotype was observed a handful of times. An end of the junction differs from the germline gene, which may be a read error. V and J are TRBV7-2 and TRBJ2-2, with 11 bases aligning to TRBD2. From germline, CDR1 is SGHTA and CDR2 FQGNSA. This CDR3 is built from 15 residues. The CDR3 DNA follows: TGTGCCAGCACCTTAGCGGGGGGGCCTTCCGGGGAGCTGTTTTTT. This translates into CASTLAGGPSGELFF.